A single sample gave rise to the 2 T cell receptor beta chains below, sequenced in a study of cytomegalovirus exposure and HLA in healthy donors. The PCR had 60 Vbeta and 13 Jbeta primers. The method was immunoSEQ multiplex PCR; TCRdb's version includes in-frame clones alone and lacks a portion of them. Among around 180,000 clones listed, around 80% were seen once. The sample comprised PBMCs. These receptor sequences come from a woman aged 40 to 55 in good health and CMV-seronegative.

The chain couples TRBV28 to TRBJ2-2; the D is unclear. CDR1 is MDHEN and CDR2 is SYDVKM in the germline V gene. Deletions cut 5 bases from V and 11 bases from J, with 12 bases between. The CDR3 has 12 amino acids. The CDR3 DNA follows: TGTGCCAGCAGTCCCTTCGAGGTAGAGCTGTTTTTT. The encoded protein is CASSPFEVELFF.

The gene calls are TRBV5-1 and TRBJ2-1; D is unresolved. This CDR3 contains 12 residues. Germline CDR1 is SGHRS and CDR2 is YFSETQ. The V end lost 2 bases, the J end lost 8 bases, and 8 bases lay between the germline ends. The CDR3 bases are TGCGCCAGCAGCTTTATTGGAGATGAGCAGTTCTTC. Translating it yields CASSFIGDEQFF.